A selection of T cell receptor beta chains follows, all from one sample in a study of PD-1 blockade in mismatch repair-deficient tumors. Libraries were prepared by immunoSEQ multiplex PCR; TCRdb keeps only in-frame clonotypes and omits some of them. Among about 68,000 clones listed, roughly 80% were seen once. Sequenced here: peripheral blood, sampled 2 weeks after starting pembrolizumab. Source of these receptors: an adult with mismatch repair-deficient cancer. Both conserved end residues are part of each CDR3. D genes are given only for firm matches. Clone size is not always given. Where it is, it says once, few, many or a class for expanded clones.

D gene: -; J gene: TRBJ1-2; V gene: TRBV9; clone size: -; CDR3 length: 14; CDR3 DNA: TGTGCCAGCAGCGTAGGCGTAGGAGCCTATGGCTACACCTTC; CDR3 protein: CASSVGVGAYGYTF
D gene: TRBD1; J gene: TRBJ2-5; V gene: TRBV19; clone size: once; CDR3 length: 15; CDR3 DNA: TGTGCCAGTAGTATTTCCCCAGGGGGCTACGAGACCCAGTACTTC; CDR3 protein: CASSISPGGYETQYF
D gene: TRBD2; J gene: TRBJ2-1; V gene: TRBV6-5; clone size: -; CDR3 length: 15; CDR3 DNA: TGTGCCAGCAGTCCCGGACTAGCACCGCTCAATGAGCAGTTCTTC; CDR3 protein: CASSPGLAPLNEQFF
D gene: -; J gene: TRBJ2-5; V gene: TRBV7-3; clone size: -; CDR3 length: 17; CDR3 DNA: TGTGCCAGCAGCTTAACGTCGTCTAGCGCAAGCCAAGAGACCCAGTACTTC; CDR3 protein: CASSLTSSSASQETQYF
D gene: -; J gene: TRBJ2-1; V gene: TRBV7-3; clone size: -; CDR3 length: 14; CDR3 DNA: TGTGCCAGCAGCCAATCGACCGCCCGGAATGAGCAGTTCTTC; CDR3 protein: CASSQSTARNEQFF
D gene: TRBD1; J gene: TRBJ2-2; V gene: TRBV28; clone size: -; CDR3 length: 15; CDR3 DNA: TGTGCCAGCAGGAAGGGACAGGGTGGTACCGGGGAGCTGTTTTTT; CDR3 protein: CASRKGQGGTGELFF
D gene: -; J gene: TRBJ2-5; V gene: TRBV6-1; clone size: -; CDR3 length: 16; CDR3 DNA: TGTGCCAGCAGTGAACGTCAGGGCAGGGTGCGGGAGACCCAGTACTTC; CDR3 protein: CASSERQGRVRETQYF
D gene: TRBD2; J gene: TRBJ2-7; V gene: TRBV9; clone size: -; CDR3 length: 14; CDR3 DNA: TGTGCCAGCTCCCCGGGACTAGCGAGTTTCGAGCAGTACTTC; CDR3 protein: CASSPGLASFEQYF
D gene: -; J gene: TRBJ1-4; V gene: TRBV5-1; clone size: -; CDR3 length: 14; CDR3 DNA: TGCGCCAGCACAAAAGGGGCAACTAATGAAAAACTGTTTTTT; CDR3 protein: CASTKGATNEKLFF
D gene: -; J gene: TRBJ1-3; V gene: TRBV2; clone size: -; CDR3 length: 14; CDR3 DNA: TGTGCCAGCAGTGCACAGGGCGCTGGAAACACCATATATTTT; CDR3 protein: CASSAQGAGNTIYF
D gene: TRBD2; J gene: TRBJ2-4; V gene: TRBV5-1; clone size: -; CDR3 length: 14; CDR3 DNA: TGCGCCAGCAGGGGGACTAGCGCCAAAAACATTCAGTACTTC; CDR3 protein: CASRGTSAKNIQYF
D gene: -; J gene: TRBJ1-2; V gene: TRBV30; clone size: -; CDR3 length: 12; CDR3 DNA: TGTGCCTGGAGTTCAAAGTGGGGTGGCTACACCTTC; CDR3 protein: CAWSSKWGGYTF
D gene: TRBD2; J gene: TRBJ2-2; V gene: TRBV11-3; clone size: -; CDR3 length: 18; CDR3 DNA: TGTGCCAGCAGCCTACACCCCGGGACTAGCGGGAGGTCCGGGGAGCTGTTTTTT; CDR3 protein: CASSLHPGTSGRSGELFF
D gene: -; J gene: TRBJ2-6; V gene: TRBV4-1; clone size: -; CDR3 length: 19; CDR3 DNA: TGCGCCAGCAGCCAAGACGTATCTGACAGATACTCTGGGGCCAACGTCCTGACTTTC; CDR3 protein: CASSQDVSDRYSGANVLTF
D gene: -; J gene: TRBJ2-2; V gene: TRBV6-5; clone size: -; CDR3 length: 15; CDR3 DNA: TGTGCCAGCAGTTCCCCCGGGACTTTCACCGGGGAGCTGTTTTTT; CDR3 protein: CASSSPGTFTGELFF
D gene: -; J gene: TRBJ2-1; V gene: TRBV5-1; clone size: -; CDR3 length: 14; CDR3 DNA: TGCGCCAGCATTAATAACCAAATACCAAATGAGCAGTTCTTC; CDR3 protein: CASINNQIPNEQFF
D gene: -; J gene: TRBJ2-5; V gene: TRBV6-4; clone size: once; CDR3 length: 13; CDR3 DNA: TGTGCCAGCAGTAGGACGACCCAAGAGACCCAGTACTTC; CDR3 protein: CASSRTTQETQYF
D gene: -; J gene: TRBJ2-7; V gene: TRBV7-2; clone size: -; CDR3 length: 15; CDR3 DNA: TGTGCCAGCAGCCCAGGGCAGGGTCGAATCGACGAGCAGTACTTC; CDR3 protein: CASSPGQGRIDEQYF
D gene: TRBD2; J gene: TRBJ2-3; V gene: TRBV9; clone size: -; CDR3 length: 16; CDR3 DNA: TGTGCCAGCAGCCCCCGTTTTAGCGGGGGCACAGATACGCAGTATTTT; CDR3 protein: CASSPRFSGGTDTQYF
D gene: -; J gene: TRBJ1-2; V gene: TRBV14; clone size: -; CDR3 length: 17; CDR3 DNA: TGTGCCAGCAGCCCCACCTCGGGAGACTCCCGCGTACGGGGCTACACCTTC; CDR3 protein: CASSPTSGDSRVRGYTF
D gene: TRBD1; J gene: TRBJ1-5; V gene: TRBV28; clone size: -; CDR3 length: 15; CDR3 DNA: TGTGCCAGCACCAACCCACGACAGGGGAACCAGCCCCAGCATTTT; CDR3 protein: CASTNPRQGNQPQHF
D gene: -; J gene: TRBJ1-2; V gene: TRBV30; clone size: -; CDR3 length: 12; CDR3 DNA: TGTGCCTGGAGAGCCTACAGGGAGGGCTACACCTTC; CDR3 protein: CAWRAYREGYTF
D gene: TRBD1; J gene: TRBJ2-7; V gene: TRBV19; clone size: -; CDR3 length: 15; CDR3 DNA: TGTGCCAGTAGTATTCCCCGTCGACAGGGGGTGGAACAGTACTTC; CDR3 protein: CASSIPRRQGVEQYF
D gene: -; J gene: TRBJ2-7; V gene: TRBV6-1; clone size: -; CDR3 length: 12; CDR3 DNA: TGTGCCAGCAGTGGACAGTCCTACGAGCAGTACTTC; CDR3 protein: CASSGQSYEQYF
D gene: -; J gene: TRBJ2-1; V gene: TRBV30; clone size: once; CDR3 length: 13; CDR3 DNA: TGTGCCTGGAGCGCGGTGAGGGTGAGTGAGCAGTTCTTC; CDR3 protein: CAWSAVRVSEQFF
D gene: TRBD1; J gene: TRBJ2-2; V gene: TRBV19; clone size: many; CDR3 length: 15; CDR3 DNA: TGTGCCAGTAGTATCGGGACAGGGCGGACCGGGGAGCTGTTTTTT; CDR3 protein: CASSIGTGRTGELFF
D gene: TRBD2; J gene: TRBJ2-3; V gene: TRBV11-2; clone size: -; CDR3 length: 16; CDR3 DNA: TGTGCCAGCAGCCAAGGGACTAGCGGGCGAACAGATACGCAGTATTTT; CDR3 protein: CASSQGTSGRTDTQYF
D gene: -; J gene: TRBJ2-7; V gene: TRBV5-1; clone size: once; CDR3 length: 14; CDR3 DNA: TGCGCCAGCAGCTTGGGGACTGCCCCCGGGGAGCAGTACTTC; CDR3 protein: CASSLGTAPGEQYF
D gene: -; J gene: TRBJ2-7; V gene: TRBV7-3; clone size: -; CDR3 length: 15; CDR3 DNA: TGTGCCAGCAGCTTAACAGGGGGGCTAGGAAACGAGCAGTACTTC; CDR3 protein: CASSLTGGLGNEQYF
D gene: -; J gene: TRBJ2-1; V gene: TRBV11-3; clone size: -; CDR3 length: 16; CDR3 DNA: TGTGCCAGCAGCCGTTTTAGGACAAATCCCTACAATGAGCAGTTCTTC; CDR3 protein: CASSRFRTNPYNEQFF
D gene: TRBD1; J gene: TRBJ2-7; V gene: TRBV14; clone size: few; CDR3 length: 15; CDR3 DNA: TGTGCCAGCAGCCTTTGGGACAGTAGCTCCTACGAGCAGTACTTC; CDR3 protein: CASSLWDSSSYEQYF
D gene: -; J gene: TRBJ2-7; V gene: TRBV5-6; clone size: few; CDR3 length: 13; CDR3 DNA: TGTGCCAGCAGCACGAACAGGGAATTCGAGCAGTACTTC; CDR3 protein: CASSTNREFEQYF
D gene: TRBD1; J gene: TRBJ2-7; V gene: TRBV5-1; clone size: -; CDR3 length: 16; CDR3 DNA: TGCGCCAGCAGCTTTTTTGGTTACAGGGGTGATTACGAGCAGTACTTC; CDR3 protein: CASSFFGYRGDYEQYF
D gene: TRBD1; J gene: TRBJ1-5; V gene: TRBV29-1; clone size: -; CDR3 length: 15; CDR3 DNA: TGCAGCGTTAGGGACAGGGGGCTTGGGGATCAGCCCCAGCATTTT; CDR3 protein: CSVRDRGLGDQPQHF
D gene: -; J gene: TRBJ1-2; V gene: TRBV5-4; clone size: -; CDR3 length: 16; CDR3 DNA: TGTGCCAGCAGCTCACGAAGGGGGGGAACTTACTATGGCTACACCTTC; CDR3 protein: CASSSRRGGTYYGYTF
D gene: TRBD1; J gene: TRBJ2-1; V gene: TRBV27; clone size: -; CDR3 length: 17; CDR3 DNA: TGTGCCAGCAGACGAATCCTACAGGGGGATGAGTACAATGAGCAGTTCTTC; CDR3 protein: CASRRILQGDEYNEQFF
D gene: TRBD1; J gene: TRBJ1-5; V gene: TRBV30; clone size: -; CDR3 length: 13; CDR3 DNA: TGTGCCTGGAGCCCGGACAGGGATCAGCCCCAGCATTTT; CDR3 protein: CAWSPDRDQPQHF
D gene: -; J gene: TRBJ1-2; V gene: TRBV2; clone size: -; CDR3 length: 12; CDR3 DNA: TGTGCCAGCAAGGGCACGGACTATGGCTACACCTTC; CDR3 protein: CASKGTDYGYTF
D gene: -; J gene: TRBJ2-7; V gene: TRBV6-6; clone size: -; CDR3 length: 15; CDR3 DNA: TGTGCCAGCACCGAACTGGTAGGACCTTTGAAGGAGCAGTACTTC; CDR3 protein: CASTELVGPLKEQYF
D gene: TRBD1; J gene: TRBJ2-7; V gene: TRBV7-2; clone size: -; CDR3 length: 14; CDR3 DNA: TGTGCCAGCAGCTTAGTCAGGGGGCGCTACGAGCAGTACTTC; CDR3 protein: CASSLVRGRYEQYF
D gene: -; J gene: TRBJ1-5; V gene: TRBV20-1; clone size: many; CDR3 length: 11; CDR3 DNA: TGCAGTGCCGGGGGTGGCCAGCCCCAGCATTTT; CDR3 protein: CSAGGGQPQHF
D gene: TRBD2; J gene: TRBJ2-2; V gene: TRBV11-2; clone size: -; CDR3 length: 16; CDR3 DNA: TGTGCCAGCAGCTTGGGACTAGCGGGGACGACCGGGGAGCTGTTTTTT; CDR3 protein: CASSLGLAGTTGELFF
D gene: -; J gene: TRBJ2-5; V gene: TRBV7-2; clone size: -; CDR3 length: 14; CDR3 DNA: TGTGCCAGCAGCTTATTGGCGGTAGGAGAGACCCAGTACTTC; CDR3 protein: CASSLLAVGETQYF
D gene: TRBD1; J gene: TRBJ2-3; V gene: TRBV11-2; clone size: few; CDR3 length: 15; CDR3 DNA: TGTGCCAGCAGACAGGGGGCAGCCTCCGGGGGTACGCAGTATTTT; CDR3 protein: CASRQGAASGGTQYF
D gene: TRBD2; J gene: TRBJ2-7; V gene: TRBV4-3; clone size: -; CDR3 length: 15; CDR3 DNA: TGCGCCAGCAGCCAAGTGACTAGCGGGAACAACGAGCAGTACTTC; CDR3 protein: CASSQVTSGNNEQYF
D gene: -; J gene: TRBJ2-5; V gene: TRBV9; clone size: -; CDR3 length: 13; CDR3 DNA: TGTGCCAGCAGCGTAAGCATGATAGAGACCCAGTACTTC; CDR3 protein: CASSVSMIETQYF
D gene: -; J gene: TRBJ1-3; V gene: TRBV19; clone size: few; CDR3 length: 15; CDR3 DNA: TGTGCCAGTAGTATTGGGCAGGGGTGGGGAAACACCATATATTTT; CDR3 protein: CASSIGQGWGNTIYF
D gene: -; J gene: TRBJ1-5; V gene: TRBV5-8; clone size: few; CDR3 length: 15; CDR3 DNA: TGTGCCAGCAGCTCCGAGGGGTCGGGCAATCAGCCCCAGCATTTT; CDR3 protein: CASSSEGSGNQPQHF
D gene: TRBD2; J gene: TRBJ2-5; V gene: TRBV10-3; clone size: -; CDR3 length: 12; CDR3 DNA: TGTGCCAGCGGACTAGCAGCCGAGACCCAGTACTTC; CDR3 protein: CASGLAAETQYF
D gene: TRBD2; J gene: TRBJ2-1; V gene: TRBV7-9; clone size: -; CDR3 length: 14; CDR3 DNA: TGTGCCAGCAGAAGGACTAGCTCCTACAATGAGCAGTTCTTC; CDR3 protein: CASRRTSSYNEQFF
D gene: TRBD2; J gene: TRBJ2-1; V gene: TRBV5-6; clone size: -; CDR3 length: 16; CDR3 DNA: TGTGCCAGCAGTCGGGGAGGGGCAGGCGGTAGCCATGAGCAGTTCTTC; CDR3 protein: CASSRGGAGGSHEQFF
D gene: TRBD1; J gene: TRBJ2-1; V gene: TRBV6-5; clone size: -; CDR3 length: 14; CDR3 DNA: TGTGCCAGCAGTGGGACAGGAAGATCGAATGAGCAGTTCTTC; CDR3 protein: CASSGTGRSNEQFF
D gene: -; J gene: TRBJ2-1; V gene: TRBV5-1; clone size: -; CDR3 length: 16; CDR3 DNA: TGCGCCAGCAGCCGGACCGGGACAAATACCTACAATGAGCAGTTCTTC; CDR3 protein: CASSRTGTNTYNEQFF